This entry describes one T cell receptor (beta chain). This receptor's antigen is unknown. Per-base quality was not reported, and no clone a single base away is much larger than it. Library generation was performed with the immunoSEQ multiplex PCR assay. For the multiplex PCR, a mixture combining 60 forward primers for TCR Vbeta segments and 13 reverse primers for TCR Jbeta segments was used. A multiplex PCR assay on genomic DNA amplified the CDR3 region of rearranged TCR beta genes. The Illumina HiSeq System was used to sequence the amplified TCR beta libraries as 87-base-pair reads. The authors processed their data as follows. A later analysis tallied 70 million to 100 million unique TCR beta chains across the 650 to 750 repertoires, and about 12 million of those chains were shared by two or more donors. A nearest-neighbor algorithm error-corrected the raw reads and collapsed the reads into unique sequences, merging closely related sequences to remove PCR and sequencing errors. To assign V, D and J gene segments, CDR3 sequences were aligned to IMGT reference sequences. For a sequence to be retained, a match of at least six nucleotides was required to both a V gene segment and a J gene segment. Rearrangements were called productive when the CDR3 lacked stop codons and stayed in frame with V and J; all others were non-productive. Following IMGT convention, CDR3 was defined as the stretch from the second conserved V-encoded cysteine to the conserved J-encoded phenylalanine. In an earlier analysis of 550 to 650 of the donors, sequences lacking an unambiguous match to a single V gene segment were excluded. An earlier analysis of several hundred of the donors called V segments functional above 56.7% productive rearrangements and segregating when the between-donor standard deviation exceeded 5%. To diagnose cytomegalovirus status from the catalog of TCR beta chain sequences, a statistical classification framework was built. V and J gene assignment, in a later analysis, came from comparing TCR nucleotide sequences with IMGT/GENE-DB human TR gene sequences. A later analysis assigned CDR3 sequences and most-parsimonious VDJ recombination scenarios with the TCRdist pipeline. In a later analysis, each TCR beta chain was defined by its CDR3 amino acid sequence together with its V-gene family, and reads without a unique V-gene family were excluded. A later analysis removed several hundred highly shared, low-generation-probability nucleotide sequences to deal with suspected cross-contamination and a sequencing artifact. For each public chain, a later analysis derived a clonal expansion index from normalized ranks of inferred template counts within each repertoire. Generation probabilities in a later analysis came from a VDJ recombination model fitted to out-of-frame rearrangements, and those results were checked against IGoR. In a later analysis, TCR-TCR, TCR-HLA and TCR-CMV co-occurrence was scored with hypergeometric tests, and a repertoire-size bias correction was applied to TCR pairs. In a later analysis, false discovery rates were estimated by permuting HLA or CMV assignments 20 times. In a later analysis, co-occurring TCRs were grouped with DBSCAN, and TCRdist sequence similarity was added when clustering was performed within HLA-allele-positive subsets. Repertoires with fewer than 30,000 or more than 120,000 public chains, plus five repertoires with anomalous nucleotide sharing, were excluded from co-occurrence clustering. TCRdb's version of the immuneACCESS table is confined to in-frame rearrangements and falls short of the full clone set. An unresolved V gene accounts for under half of the shortfall where checked; the remainder is of unknown origin. For V, J and clone size, that table is used; D and trimming come from the DNA. The sample records some 130,000 clones, roughly 78% of which are singletons. The top ten constitute 1% of the sample.

From the cysteine through the phenylalanine, the CDR3 covers 16 amino acids. Of the read, only the CDR3 DNA is kept; its 48 bases are in frame from base 1. Based on the germline V gene, the CDR1 and CDR2 sequences are SGHRS and YFSETQ. The junction shows trimming of 0 bases on V and 2 bases on J, and the gene matches do not reach 8 bases of it. The record originates from a study of cytomegalovirus exposure and HLA in healthy donors (dated by TCRdb to about 2017). General notes on the study: An earlier analysis of several hundred of the donors reported 276 Gb of sequence data and roughly 120 million unique TCR beta sequences obtained from approximately 180 million T cells. Alongside the repertoire data, information on donor age, sex, ethnicity and CMV serostatus was compiled. Both class I and class II loci were covered by HLA typing, at four-digit resolution. Across around 400 genotyped donors of the cohort, an average of 235,054 unique TCR beta nucleotide sequences per donor were sequenced, and roughly a sixth of those sequences were non-productive. An earlier analysis of approximately 630 of the donors applied high-throughput TCR beta sequencing to assess whether each TCR beta V gene segment acted as functional or pseudogenic. The study combined high-throughput TCR immunosequencing, statistical association of individual TCRs with disease status, and machine learning to predict cytomegalovirus infection status. Approximately 310 gigabases of sequencing data and 80 million or so unique TCR sequences were included in an early release covering about 600 HLA-typed donors. In a later analysis, previously published TCR beta repertoires from some 640 donors were re-analyzed and high-resolution HLA genotyping was added so that TCR occurrence patterns could be studied. The study used immunosequencing to profile the T cell repertoires of 670 or so subjects and linked those repertoires to cytomegalovirus serostatus. The aim of the study was to test whether cataloging public T cell receptors could identify signatures of past pathogen exposure. The number of typed donors differed by locus: about 620-630 for A, B, C, DRB1 and DQB1; some 500 for DQA1; around 610 for DPA1; and some 470 for DPB1. Rather than using new phenotypic data, the later analysis identified candidate immune exposures from TCR beta sequences and from how often those sequences occurred across donors. In a later genetic analysis, genome-wide SNP genotypes for about three fifths of the roughly 670 donors were used, and that subset was treated as a discovery cohort. In addition to the first cohort of 666 subjects, a separate validation cohort of approximately 120 different subjects was used. Because of strong linkage in the cohort, a few DR-DQ haplotypes were treated as single units for association and clustering. Every discovery cohort repertoire had been produced on one sequencing platform. The genetic ancestry cluster associated with self-reported Caucasian donors included roughly four fifths of the 300 to 450 genotyped donors.

The paper as a whole reports these results and caveats: Because the 87-base-pair reads could not distinguish some IMGT-functional V segments, including TRBV6-2 and TRBV6-3, those segments were excluded. In an earlier analysis of 587 of the donors, most TCR beta V segments appeared in productive rearrangements about 87% or about 30% of the time, broadly matching IMGT annotations. Roughly 15 rarely observed V segments, including chromosome 9 orphons, were excluded from the earlier analysis of a few hundred of the donors because counts were too low. A later analysis found that HLA-associated TCR beta chains were more clonally expanded and had lower generation probabilities than equally common non-associated chains. A later analysis reported that several top co-occurrence clusters appeared linked to parvovirus B19, influenza, CMV and Epstein-Barr virus. A further reported finding was that TCR beta sequences accurately predicted the HLA-A and HLA-B alleles for most subjects in the first cohort. The authors suggested that the approach could potentially be extended to other disease states and immunological phenotypes. In a later genetic analysis, a missense DCLRE1C variant was associated with V-gene and J-gene trimming of TCR beta chains, and the association was replicated in an independent cohort. In the study, around 150 TCR beta chains were listed as associated with cytomegalovirus. According to a later analysis, most CMV-associated TCR beta chains appeared to be HLA-restricted, and the HLA associations seemed to be driven largely by CMV exposure. In a later analysis, TCR association rates were found to vary across HLA loci, with the most associated TCRs seen for DRB1 alleles and the fewest for HLA-C alleles. The presence/absence analyses assumed that sequencing depth was roughly uniform across donors, and that assumption may not be true. The sequencing pipeline was judged likely to have produced a cluster of highly shared sequence variants as a technical artifact. CMV serostatus was the only immune exposure information available for the cohort. Because HLA typing was missing for some donors at each locus, association tests included only the typed subset. Most TCR sequences were observed very rarely across donors, whereas some public TCRs were present in many individuals. Linkage disequilibrium might explain the correlated functional status among segregating V segments, but an unknown experimental factor could not be excluded. In a later analysis, around 17,000 TCR beta sequences were associated with specific HLA alleles at a false discovery rate of 0.05. In a later genetic analysis, fewer N-insertions in productive TCRs were reported among donors in an Asian-associated ancestry cluster than the approximately 630-donor mean. In vitro tests confirmed that a few of the cytomegalovirus-associated TCR beta chains recognize cytomegalovirus antigens. The cohort was sequenced for TCR beta chains only, and without alpha or paired-chain data the features that could be detected were limited. When HLA alleles, especially DR and DQ, strongly co-occurred, attributing TCR associations to individual alleles was difficult. In both the original and validation cohorts, the classifier was reported to diagnose cytomegalovirus status with high specificity and sensitivity.

The cohort was made up of about 670 healthy bone marrow donors. At the time of sampling, every cohort member was nominally healthy, though immune exposures that went unrecorded were likely present. The donor tested CMV seronegative and was one of the 352 seronegative cohort members. A peripheral blood sample was provided by each donor, and peripheral blood mononuclear cells were used for TCR beta sequencing. The Qiagen DNeasy Blood Extraction Kit was used to extract genomic DNA from the blood cell samples. This receptor chain uses TRBV5-1 and TRBJ2-7; TRBD2 matches 7 bases in the middle. The clonotype was recovered from a middle-aged man in good health and CMV-seronegative. Sequenced sample: PBMCs. The DNA reads TGCGCCAGCAGCTTGGCGGGGGGTCCAAGTACCTACGAGCAGTACTTC. It codes for CASSLAGGPSTYEQYF.